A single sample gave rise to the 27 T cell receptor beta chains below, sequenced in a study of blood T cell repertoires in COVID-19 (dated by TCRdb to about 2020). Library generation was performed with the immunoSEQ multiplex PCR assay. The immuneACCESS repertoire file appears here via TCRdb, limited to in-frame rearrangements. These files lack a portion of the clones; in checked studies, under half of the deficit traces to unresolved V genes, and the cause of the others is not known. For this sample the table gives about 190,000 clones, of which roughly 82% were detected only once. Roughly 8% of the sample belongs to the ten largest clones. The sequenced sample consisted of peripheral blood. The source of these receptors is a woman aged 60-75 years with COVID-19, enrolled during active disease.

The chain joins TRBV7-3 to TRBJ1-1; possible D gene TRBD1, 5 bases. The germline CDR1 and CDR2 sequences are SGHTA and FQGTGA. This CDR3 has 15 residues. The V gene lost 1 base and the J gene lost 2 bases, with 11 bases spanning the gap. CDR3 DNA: TGTGCCAGCAGCTTAAGTGGGGCACTTAACACTGAAGCTTTCTTT. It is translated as CASSLSGALNTEAFF.

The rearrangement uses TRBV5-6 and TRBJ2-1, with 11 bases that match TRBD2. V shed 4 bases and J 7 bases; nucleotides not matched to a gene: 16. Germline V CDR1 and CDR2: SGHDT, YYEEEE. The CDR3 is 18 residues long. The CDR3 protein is CASSIGGLLAGGGNEQFF. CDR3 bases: TGTGCCAGCAGCATAGGGGGGCTCCTAGCGGGAGGAGGGAATGAGCAGTTCTTC.

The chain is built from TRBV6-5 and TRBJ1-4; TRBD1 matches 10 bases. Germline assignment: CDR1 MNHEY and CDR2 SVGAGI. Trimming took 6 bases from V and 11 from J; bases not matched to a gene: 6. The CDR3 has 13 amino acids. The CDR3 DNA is TGTGCCAGCAGCACAGACAGGGGGCATAAACTGTTTTTT. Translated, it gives CASSTDRGHKLFF.

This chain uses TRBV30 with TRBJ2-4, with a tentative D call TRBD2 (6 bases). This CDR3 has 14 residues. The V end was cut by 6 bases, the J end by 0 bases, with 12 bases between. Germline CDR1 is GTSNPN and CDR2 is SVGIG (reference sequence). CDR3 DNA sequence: TGTGCCTGCTGGTCGGGACTAGCCAAAAACATTCAGTACTTC. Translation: CACWSGLAKNIQYF.

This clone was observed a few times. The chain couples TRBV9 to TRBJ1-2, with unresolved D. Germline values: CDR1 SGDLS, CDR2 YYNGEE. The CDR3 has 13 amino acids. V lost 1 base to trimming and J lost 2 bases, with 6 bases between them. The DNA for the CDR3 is TGTGCCAGCAGCGTAAGCATGAACTATGGCTACACCTTC. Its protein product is CASSVSMNYGYTF.

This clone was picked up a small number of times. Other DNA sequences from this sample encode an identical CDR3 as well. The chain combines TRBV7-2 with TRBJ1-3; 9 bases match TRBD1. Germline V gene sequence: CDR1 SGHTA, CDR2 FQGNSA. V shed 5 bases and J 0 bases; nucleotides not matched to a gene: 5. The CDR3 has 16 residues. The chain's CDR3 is CASSVTGGSSGNTIYF. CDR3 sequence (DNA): TGTGCCAGCAGCGTGACAGGGGGATCCTCTGGAAACACCATATATTTT.

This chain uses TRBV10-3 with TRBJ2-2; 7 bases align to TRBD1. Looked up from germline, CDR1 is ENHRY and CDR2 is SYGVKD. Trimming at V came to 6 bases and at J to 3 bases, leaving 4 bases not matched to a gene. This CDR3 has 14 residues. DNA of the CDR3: TGTGCCATCAGGGAAACAGGGGACACCGGGGAGCTGTTTTTT. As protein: CAIRETGDTGELFF.

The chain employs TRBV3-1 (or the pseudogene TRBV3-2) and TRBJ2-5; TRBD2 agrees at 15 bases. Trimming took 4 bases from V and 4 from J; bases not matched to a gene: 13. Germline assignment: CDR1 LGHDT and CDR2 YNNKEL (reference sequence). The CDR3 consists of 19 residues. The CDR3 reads CASSRVGLAGGGWGETQYF. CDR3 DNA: TGTGCCAGCAGCCGCGTGGGACTAGCGGGAGGAGGGTGGGGAGAGACCCAGTACTTC.

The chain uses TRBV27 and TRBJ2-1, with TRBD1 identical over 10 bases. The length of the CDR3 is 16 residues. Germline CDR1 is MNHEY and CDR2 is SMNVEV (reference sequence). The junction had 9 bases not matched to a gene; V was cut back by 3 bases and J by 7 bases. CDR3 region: CASSFWGQGKGNEQFF. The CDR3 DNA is TGTGCCAGCAGTTTTTGGGGACAGGGGAAGGGGAATGAGCAGTTCTTC.

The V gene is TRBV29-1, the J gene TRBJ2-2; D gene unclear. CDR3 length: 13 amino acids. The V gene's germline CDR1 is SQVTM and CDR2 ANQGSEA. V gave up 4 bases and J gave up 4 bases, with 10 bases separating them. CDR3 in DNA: TGCAGCGTTGTTCGACAAACCACCGGGGAGCTGTTTTTT. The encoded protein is CSVVRQTTGELFF.

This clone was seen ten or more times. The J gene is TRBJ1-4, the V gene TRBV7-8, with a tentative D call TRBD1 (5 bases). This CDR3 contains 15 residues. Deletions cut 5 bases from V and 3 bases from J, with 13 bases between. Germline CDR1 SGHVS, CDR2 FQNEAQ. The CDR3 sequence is CASSPAGRANEKLFF. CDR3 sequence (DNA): TGTGCCAGCAGCCCCGCGGGGCGCGCTAATGAAAAACTGTTTTTT.

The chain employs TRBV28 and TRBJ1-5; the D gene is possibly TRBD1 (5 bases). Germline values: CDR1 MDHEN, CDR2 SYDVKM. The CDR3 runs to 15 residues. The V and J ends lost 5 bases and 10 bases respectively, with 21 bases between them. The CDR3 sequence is CASSPQGLPLSPQHF. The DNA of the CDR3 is TGTGCCAGCAGTCCGCAGGGCCTACCCCTTTCCCCCCAGCATTTT.

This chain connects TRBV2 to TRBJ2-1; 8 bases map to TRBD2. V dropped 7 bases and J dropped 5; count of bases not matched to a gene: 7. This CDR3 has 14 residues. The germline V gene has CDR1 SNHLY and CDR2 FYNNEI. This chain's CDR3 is CASILGGGNNEQFF. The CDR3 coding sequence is TGTGCCAGCATCCTCGGGGGGGGCAACAATGAGCAGTTCTTC.

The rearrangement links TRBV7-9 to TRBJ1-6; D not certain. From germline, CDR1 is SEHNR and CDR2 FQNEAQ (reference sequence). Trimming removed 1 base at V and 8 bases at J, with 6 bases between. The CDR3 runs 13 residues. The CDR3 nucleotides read TGTGCCAGCAGCTTAGTCGAGGATTCACCCCTCCACTTT. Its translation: CASSLVEDSPLHF.

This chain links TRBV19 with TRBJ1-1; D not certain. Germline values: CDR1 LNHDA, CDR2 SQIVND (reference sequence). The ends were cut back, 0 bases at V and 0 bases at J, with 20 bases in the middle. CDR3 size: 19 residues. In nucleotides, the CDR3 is TGTGCCAGTAGTATAGAACGAGGCTCCAGCAACCGAATGAACACTGAAGCTTTCTTT. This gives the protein CASSIERGSSNRMNTEAFF. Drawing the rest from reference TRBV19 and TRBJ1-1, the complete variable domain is DGGITQSPKYLFRKEGQNVTLSCEQNLNHDAMYWYRQDPGQGLRLIYYSQIVNDFQKGDIAEGYSVSREKKESFPLTVTSAQKNPTAFYLCASSIERGSSNRMNTEAFFGQGTRLTVV.

The CDR3 is CSVHGKTQYF. For the CDR3, the DNA is TGCAGCGTACACGGGAAGACCCAGTACTTC. The chain employs TRBV29-1 and TRBJ2-5; perhaps TRBD2 as D (5 bases). This CDR3 region has 10 residues. V was shortened by 6 bases and J by 6 bases, with 8 bases between the two germline ends. Per the germline V gene, CDR1 is SQVTM and CDR2 is ANQGSEA.

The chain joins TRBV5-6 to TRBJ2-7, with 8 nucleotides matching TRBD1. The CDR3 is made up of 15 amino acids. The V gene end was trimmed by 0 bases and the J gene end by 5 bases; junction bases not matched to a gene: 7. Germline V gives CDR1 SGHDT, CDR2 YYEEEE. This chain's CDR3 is CASSLADRVFDEQYF. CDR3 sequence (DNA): TGTGCCAGCAGCTTGGCGGACAGGGTTTTTGACGAGCAGTACTTC.

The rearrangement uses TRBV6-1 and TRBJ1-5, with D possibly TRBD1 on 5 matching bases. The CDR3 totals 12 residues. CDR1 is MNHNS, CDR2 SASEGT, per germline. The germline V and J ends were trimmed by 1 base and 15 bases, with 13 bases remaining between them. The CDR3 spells CASSEVNQGRHF. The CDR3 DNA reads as TGTGCCAGCAGTGAAGTCAATCAGGGTAGGCATTTT.

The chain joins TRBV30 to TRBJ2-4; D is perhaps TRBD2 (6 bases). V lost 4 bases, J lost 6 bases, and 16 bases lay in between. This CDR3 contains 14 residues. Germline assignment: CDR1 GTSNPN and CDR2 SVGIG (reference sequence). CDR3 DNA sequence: TGTGCCTGGACCTTGCCGGGGGATTCAAACATTCAGTACTTC. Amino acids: CAWTLPGDSNIQYF. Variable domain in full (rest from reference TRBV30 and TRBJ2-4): SQTIHQWPATLVQPVGSPLSLECTVEGTSNPNLYWYRQAAGRGLQLLFYSVGIGQISSEVPQNLSASRPQDRQFILSSKKLLLSDSGFYLCAWTLPGDSNIQYFGAGTRLSVL.

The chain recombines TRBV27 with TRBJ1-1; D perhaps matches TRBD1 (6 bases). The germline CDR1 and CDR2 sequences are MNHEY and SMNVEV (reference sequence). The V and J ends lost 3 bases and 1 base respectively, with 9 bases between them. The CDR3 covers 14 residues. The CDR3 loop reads CASSFRTANTEAFF. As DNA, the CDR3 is TGTGCCAGCAGTTTCCGGACAGCGAACACTGAAGCTTTCTTT.

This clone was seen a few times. CDR3 nucleotides: TGTGCCAGCAGCTCGCCGACAGGGGGCGCGTCAGAAAAACTGTTTTTT. Amino acids: CASSSPTGGASEKLFF. The chain combines TRBV7-9 with TRBJ1-4, with TRBD1 matching 10 bases. The germline V gene has CDR1 SEHNR and CDR2 FQNEAQ (reference sequence). This CDR3 has 16 residues. Losses at the gene ends were 4 bases for V and 8 bases for J; bases not matched to a gene: 10.

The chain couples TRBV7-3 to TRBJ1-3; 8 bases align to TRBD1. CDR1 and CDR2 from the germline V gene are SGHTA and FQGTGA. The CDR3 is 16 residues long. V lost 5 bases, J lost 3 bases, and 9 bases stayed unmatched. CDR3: CASSNRTGGSGNTIYF. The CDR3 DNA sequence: TGTGCCAGCAGCAATCGTACAGGGGGTAGTGGAAACACCATATATTTT.

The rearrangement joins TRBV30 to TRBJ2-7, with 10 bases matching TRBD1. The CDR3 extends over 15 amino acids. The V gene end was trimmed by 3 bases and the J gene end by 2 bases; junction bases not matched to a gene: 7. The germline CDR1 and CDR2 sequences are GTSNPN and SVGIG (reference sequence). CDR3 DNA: TGTGCCTGGAGCCGGGGGGGGACAGGGGCCTACGAGCAGTACTTC. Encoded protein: CAWSRGGTGAYEQYF.

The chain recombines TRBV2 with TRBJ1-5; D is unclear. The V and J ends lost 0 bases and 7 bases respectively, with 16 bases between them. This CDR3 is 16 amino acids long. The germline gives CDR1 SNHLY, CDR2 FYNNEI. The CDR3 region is CASSEALALTSQPQHF. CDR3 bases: TGTGCCAGCAGTGAAGCGCTAGCCCTAACTAGCCAGCCCCAGCATTTT.

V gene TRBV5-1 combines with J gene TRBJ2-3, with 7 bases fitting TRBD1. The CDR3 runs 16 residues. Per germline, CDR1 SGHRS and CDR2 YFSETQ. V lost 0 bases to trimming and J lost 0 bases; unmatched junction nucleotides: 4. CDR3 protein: CASSLEETGSTDTQYF. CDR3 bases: TGCGCCAGCAGCTTGGAGGAGACAGGGAGCACAGATACGCAGTATTTT.

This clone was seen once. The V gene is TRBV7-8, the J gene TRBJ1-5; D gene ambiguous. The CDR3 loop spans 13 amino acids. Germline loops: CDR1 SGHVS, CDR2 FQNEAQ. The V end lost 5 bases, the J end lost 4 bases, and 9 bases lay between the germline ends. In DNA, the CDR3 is TGTGCCAGCAGCCCCCCGGGGAATCAGCCCCAGCATTTT. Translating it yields CASSPPGNQPQHF.

CDR3 loop: CASSLTFDRGTSWGGYTF. CDR3 bases: TGTGCCAGCAGTCTCACCTTCGACAGGGGTACTAGTTGGGGTGGCTACACCTTC. The genes are TRBV6-6 and TRBJ1-2; 8 bases are shared with TRBD1. The CDR3 totals 18 residues. The germline V gene encodes CDR1 MNHNY and CDR2 SVGAGI (reference sequence). J lost 7 bases, V lost 5 bases, and 21 bases had no gene match.